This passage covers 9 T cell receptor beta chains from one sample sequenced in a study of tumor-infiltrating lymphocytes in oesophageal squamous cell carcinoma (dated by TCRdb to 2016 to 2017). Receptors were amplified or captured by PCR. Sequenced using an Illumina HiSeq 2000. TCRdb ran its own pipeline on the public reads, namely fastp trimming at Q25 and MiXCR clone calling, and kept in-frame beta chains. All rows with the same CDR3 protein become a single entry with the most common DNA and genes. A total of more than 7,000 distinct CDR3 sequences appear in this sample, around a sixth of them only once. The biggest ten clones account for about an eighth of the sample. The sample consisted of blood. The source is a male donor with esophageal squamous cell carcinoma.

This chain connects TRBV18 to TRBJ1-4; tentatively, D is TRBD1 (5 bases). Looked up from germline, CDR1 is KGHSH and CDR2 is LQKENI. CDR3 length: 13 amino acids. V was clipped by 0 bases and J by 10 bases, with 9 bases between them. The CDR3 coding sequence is TGTGCCAGCTCACCACCGGGGCAGACAAAACTGTTTTTT. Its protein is CASSPPGQTKLFF.

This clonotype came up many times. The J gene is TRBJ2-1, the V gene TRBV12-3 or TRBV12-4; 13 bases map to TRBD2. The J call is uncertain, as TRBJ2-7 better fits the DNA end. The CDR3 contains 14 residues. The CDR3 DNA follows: TGTGCCAGCAGTAGGACTAGCGGGGGCTACGAGCAGTACTTC. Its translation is CASSRTSGGYEQYF.

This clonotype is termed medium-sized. The CDR3 nucleotides read TGTGCAGTAGCGTCCCGGATTCGGGCGAATGAAAAACTGTTTTTT. Protein sequence: CAVASRIRANEKLFF. This chain joins TRBV7-9 and TRBJ1-4; D ambiguous. CDR3 length equals 15 residues. CDR1 is SEHNR, CDR2 FQNEAQ, per germline (reference sequence).

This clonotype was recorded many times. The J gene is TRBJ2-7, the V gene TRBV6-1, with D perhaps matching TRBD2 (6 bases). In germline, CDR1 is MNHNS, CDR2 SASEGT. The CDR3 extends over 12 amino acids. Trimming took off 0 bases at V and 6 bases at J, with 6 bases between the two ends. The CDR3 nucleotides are TGTGCCAGCAGTGAAGCGGGGGGCGAGCAGTACTTC. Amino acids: CASSEAGGEQYF.

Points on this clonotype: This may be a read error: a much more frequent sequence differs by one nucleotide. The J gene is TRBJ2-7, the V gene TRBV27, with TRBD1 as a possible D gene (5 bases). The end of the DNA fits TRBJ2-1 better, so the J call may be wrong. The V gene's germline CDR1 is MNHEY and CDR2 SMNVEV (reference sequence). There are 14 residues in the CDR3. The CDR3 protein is CASTLVAGMNEQFF. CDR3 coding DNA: TGTGCCAGCACCCTAGTGGCAGGGATGAACGAGCAGTTCTTC.

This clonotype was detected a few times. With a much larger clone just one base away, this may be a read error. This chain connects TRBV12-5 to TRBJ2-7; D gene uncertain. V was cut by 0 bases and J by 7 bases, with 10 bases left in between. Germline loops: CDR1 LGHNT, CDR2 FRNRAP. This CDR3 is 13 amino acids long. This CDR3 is CASGLVGRAEQYF. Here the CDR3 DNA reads TGTGCTAGTGGTTTGGTAGGTAGGGCTGAGCAGTACTTC.

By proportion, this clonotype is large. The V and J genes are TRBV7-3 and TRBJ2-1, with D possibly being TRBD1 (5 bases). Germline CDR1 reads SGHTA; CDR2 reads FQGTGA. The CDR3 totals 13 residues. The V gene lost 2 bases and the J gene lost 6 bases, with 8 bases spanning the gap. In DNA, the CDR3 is TGTGCCAGCAGCTTAGGGGCCGGCAATGAGCAGTTCTTC. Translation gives CASSLGAGNEQFF. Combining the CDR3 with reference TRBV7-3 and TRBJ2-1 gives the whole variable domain GAGVSQTPSNKVTEKGKYVELRCDPISGHTALYWYRQSLGQGPEFLIYFQGTGAADDSGLPNDRFFAVRPEGSVSTLKIQRTERGDSAVYLCASSLGAGNEQFFGPGTRLTVL.

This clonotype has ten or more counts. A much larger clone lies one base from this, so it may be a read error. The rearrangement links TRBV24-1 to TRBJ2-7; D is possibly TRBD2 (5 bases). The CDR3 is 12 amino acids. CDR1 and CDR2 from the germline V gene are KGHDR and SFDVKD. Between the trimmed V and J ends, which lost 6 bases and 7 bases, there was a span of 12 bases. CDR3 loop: CATSLAHNEQYF. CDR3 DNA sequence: TGTGCCACCAGTTTAGCGCACAATGAGCAGTACTTC.

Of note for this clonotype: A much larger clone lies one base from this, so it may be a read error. CDR3 sequence (DNA): TGTGCCATCAGTTCCCAGACCTACGAGCAGTTCTTC. Translation gives CAISSQTYEQFF. V gene TRBV10-3 combines with J gene TRBJ2-1; D remains ambiguous. Germline CDR1 reads ENHRY; CDR2 reads SYGVKD. The V end was cut by 5 bases, the J end by 10 bases, with 12 bases between. This CDR3 comprises 12 residues.